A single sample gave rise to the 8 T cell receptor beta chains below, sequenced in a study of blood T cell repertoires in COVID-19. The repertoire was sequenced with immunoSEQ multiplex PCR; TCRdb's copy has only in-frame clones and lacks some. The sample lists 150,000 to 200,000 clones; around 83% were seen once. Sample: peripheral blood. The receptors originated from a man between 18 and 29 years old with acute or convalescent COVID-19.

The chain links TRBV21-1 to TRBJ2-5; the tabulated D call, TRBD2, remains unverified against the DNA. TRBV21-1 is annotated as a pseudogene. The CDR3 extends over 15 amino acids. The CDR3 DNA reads TGTGCCAGCAGCAAACGCCTCCGAGCTCGAGAGACCCAGTACTTC. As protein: CASSKRLRARETQYF.

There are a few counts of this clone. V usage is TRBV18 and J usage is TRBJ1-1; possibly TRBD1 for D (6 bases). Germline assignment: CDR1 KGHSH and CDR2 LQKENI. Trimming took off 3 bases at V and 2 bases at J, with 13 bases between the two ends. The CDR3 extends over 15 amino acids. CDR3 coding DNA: TGTGCCAGCTCACCGGGGAGGGGGTTAAACACTGAAGCTTTCTTT. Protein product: CASSPGRGLNTEAFF.

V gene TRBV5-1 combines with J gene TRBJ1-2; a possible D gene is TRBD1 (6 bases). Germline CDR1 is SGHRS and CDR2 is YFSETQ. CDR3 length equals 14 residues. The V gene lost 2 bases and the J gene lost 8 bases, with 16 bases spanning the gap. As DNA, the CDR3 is TGCGCCAGCAGCTTATTAAGTGACAGGCACGGCTACACCTTC. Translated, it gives CASSLLSDRHGYTF.

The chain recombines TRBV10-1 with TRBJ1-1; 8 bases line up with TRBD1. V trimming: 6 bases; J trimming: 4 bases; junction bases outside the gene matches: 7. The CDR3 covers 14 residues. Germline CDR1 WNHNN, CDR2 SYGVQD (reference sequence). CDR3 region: CASSRSGGVTEAFF. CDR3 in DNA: TGCGCCAGCAGCCGTTCAGGGGGCGTCACTGAAGCTTTCTTT.

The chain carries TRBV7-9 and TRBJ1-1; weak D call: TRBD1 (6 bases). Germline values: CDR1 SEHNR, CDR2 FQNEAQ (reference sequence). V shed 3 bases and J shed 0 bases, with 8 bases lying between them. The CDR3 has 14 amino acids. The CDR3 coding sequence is TGTGCCAGCAGCTTCGGGGGGCTGAACACTGAAGCTTTCTTT. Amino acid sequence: CASSFGGLNTEAFF.

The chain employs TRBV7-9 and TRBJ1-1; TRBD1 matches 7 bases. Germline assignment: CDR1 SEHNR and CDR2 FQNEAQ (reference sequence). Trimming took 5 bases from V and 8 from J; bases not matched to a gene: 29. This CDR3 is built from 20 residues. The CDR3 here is CASSTRYEPGQPGDLREAFF. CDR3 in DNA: TGTGCCAGCAGCACCCGATACGAACCGGGACAGCCGGGGGACCTTAGAGAAGCTTTCTTT. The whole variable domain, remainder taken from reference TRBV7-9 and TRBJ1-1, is DTGVSQNPRHKITKRGQNVTFRCDPISEHNRLYWYRQTLGQGPEFLTYFQNEAQLEKSRLLSDRFSAERPKGSFSTLEIQRTEQGDSAMYLCASSTRYEPGQPGDLREAFFGQGTRLTVV.

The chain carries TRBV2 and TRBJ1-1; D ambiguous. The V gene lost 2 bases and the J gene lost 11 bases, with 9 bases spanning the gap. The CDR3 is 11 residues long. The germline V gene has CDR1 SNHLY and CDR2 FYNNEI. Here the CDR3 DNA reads TGTGCCAGCAGTGAATCTGTCTCTGCTTTCTTT. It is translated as CASSESVSAFF.

This chain's CDR3 is CASSQPGQGARGYTF. CDR3 DNA sequence: TGTGCCAGCAGTCAACCTGGACAGGGGGCGCGCGGCTACACCTTC. This chain joins TRBV6-5 and TRBJ1-2; 11 bases match TRBD1. Germline V gives CDR1 MNHEY, CDR2 SVGAGI. The V gene end was trimmed by 5 bases and the J gene end by 8 bases; junction bases not matched to a gene: 10. The CDR3 length is 15 residues.